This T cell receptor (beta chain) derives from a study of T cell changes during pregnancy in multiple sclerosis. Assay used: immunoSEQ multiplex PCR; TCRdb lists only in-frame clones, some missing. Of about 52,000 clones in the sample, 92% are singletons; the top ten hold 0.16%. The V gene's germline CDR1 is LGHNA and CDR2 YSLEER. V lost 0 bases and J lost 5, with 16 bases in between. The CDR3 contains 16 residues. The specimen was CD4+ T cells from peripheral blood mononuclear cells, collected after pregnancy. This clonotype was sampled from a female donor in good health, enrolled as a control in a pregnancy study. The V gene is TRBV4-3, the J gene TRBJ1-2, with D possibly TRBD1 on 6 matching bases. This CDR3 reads CASSQERGPLWYGYTF. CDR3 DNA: TGCGCCAGCAGCCAAGAGCGGGGGCCTTTATGGTATGGCTACACCTTC.